This T cell receptor (beta chain) was retrieved from a study of radiotherapy plus CTLA-4 blockade in lung cancer. Findings and limits, study-wide: Blood TCR clones of tumor origin expanded after radiotherapy plus ipilimumab.

A word on this clone: Its matching antigen is unknown.

The repertoire was sequenced with immunoSEQ multiplex PCR; TCRdb's copy has only in-frame clones and lacks some. Of 75,000 to 100,000 clones in the sample, approximately 72% were seen once. Sequencing used peripheral blood, obtained from a patient treated with radiotherapy plus ipilimumab. This receptor was taken from a human donor with non-small cell lung cancer who had a partial response to radiotherapy plus ipilimumab. Some clones in this sample may be carry-over from other donors' samples.

This chain's CDR3 is CASSPRQGGGELFF. CDR3 in DNA: TGCGCCAGCAGCCCCCGACAGGGAGGCGGGGAGCTGTTTTTT. The V call is TRBV5-1, the J call TRBJ2-2, with D possibly TRBD1 on 7 matching bases. In germline, CDR1 is SGHRS, CDR2 YFSETQ. The CDR3 is 14 residues long. The V end was cut by 4 bases, the J end by 7 bases, with 14 bases between.